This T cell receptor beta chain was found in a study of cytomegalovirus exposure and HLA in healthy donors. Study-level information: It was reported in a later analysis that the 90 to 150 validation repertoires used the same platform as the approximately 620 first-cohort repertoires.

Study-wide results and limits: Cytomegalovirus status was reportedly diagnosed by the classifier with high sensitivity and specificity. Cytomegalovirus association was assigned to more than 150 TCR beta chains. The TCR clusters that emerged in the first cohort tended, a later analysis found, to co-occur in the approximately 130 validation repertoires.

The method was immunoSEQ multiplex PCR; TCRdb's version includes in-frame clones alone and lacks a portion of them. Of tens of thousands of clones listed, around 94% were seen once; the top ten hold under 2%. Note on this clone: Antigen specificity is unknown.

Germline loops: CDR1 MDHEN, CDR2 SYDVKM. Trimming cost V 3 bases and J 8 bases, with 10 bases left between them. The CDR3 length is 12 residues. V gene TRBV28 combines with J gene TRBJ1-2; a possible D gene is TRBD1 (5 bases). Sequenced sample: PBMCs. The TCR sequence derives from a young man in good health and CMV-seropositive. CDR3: CASSFRWGGYTF. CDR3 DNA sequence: TGTGCCAGCAGTTTTAGGTGGGGCGGCTACACCTTC.